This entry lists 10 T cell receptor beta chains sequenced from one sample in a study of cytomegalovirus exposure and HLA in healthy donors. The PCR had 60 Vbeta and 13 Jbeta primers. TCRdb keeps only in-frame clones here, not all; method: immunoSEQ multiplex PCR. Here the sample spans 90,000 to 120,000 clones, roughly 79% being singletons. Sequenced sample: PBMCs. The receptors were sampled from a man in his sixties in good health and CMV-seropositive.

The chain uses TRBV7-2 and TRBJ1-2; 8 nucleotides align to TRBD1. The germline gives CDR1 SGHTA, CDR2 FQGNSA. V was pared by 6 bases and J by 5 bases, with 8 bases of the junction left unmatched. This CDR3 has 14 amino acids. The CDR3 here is CASRDRARGYGYTF. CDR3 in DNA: TGTGCCAGCAGGGACAGGGCCCGGGGGTATGGCTACACCTTC.

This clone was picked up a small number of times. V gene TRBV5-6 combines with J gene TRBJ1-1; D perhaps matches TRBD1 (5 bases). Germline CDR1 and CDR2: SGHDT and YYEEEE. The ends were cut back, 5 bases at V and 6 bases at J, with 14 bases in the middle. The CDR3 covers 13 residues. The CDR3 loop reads CASRGRVGSEAFF. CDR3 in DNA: TGTGCCAGCAGGGGGCGCGTCGGGTCTGAAGCTTTCTTT.

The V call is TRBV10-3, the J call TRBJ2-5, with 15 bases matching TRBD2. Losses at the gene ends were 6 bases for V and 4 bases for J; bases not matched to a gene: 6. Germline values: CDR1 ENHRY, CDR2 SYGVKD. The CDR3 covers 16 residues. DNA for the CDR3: TGTGCCATCAGGGAGGGACTAGCGGGGGGCCGAGAGACCCAGTACTTC. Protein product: CAIREGLAGGRETQYF.

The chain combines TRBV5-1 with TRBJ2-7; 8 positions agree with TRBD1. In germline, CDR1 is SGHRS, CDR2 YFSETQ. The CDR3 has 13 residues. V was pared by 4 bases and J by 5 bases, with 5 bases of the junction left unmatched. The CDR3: CASSPRQGNEQYF. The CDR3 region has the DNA TGCGCCAGCAGCCCCCGACAGGGGAACGAGCAGTACTTC. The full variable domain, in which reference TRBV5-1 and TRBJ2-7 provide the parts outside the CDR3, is KAGVTQTPRYLIKTRGQQVTLSCSPISGHRSVSWYQQTPGQGLQFLFEYFSETQRNKGNFPGRFSGRQFSNSRSEMNVSTLELGDSALYLCASSPRQGNEQYFGPGTRLTVT.

CDR3 DNA sequence: TGTGCCAGTAGTAAGGGACTCATTCAAGAGACCCAGTACTTC. Its translation is CASSKGLIQETQYF. The chain employs TRBV19 and TRBJ2-5; weak D call: TRBD2 (6 bases). The CDR3 loop spans 14 amino acids. Trimming cost V 4 bases and J 2 bases, with 11 bases left between them. CDR1 LNHDA and CDR2 SQIVND come from the germline V gene (reference sequence).

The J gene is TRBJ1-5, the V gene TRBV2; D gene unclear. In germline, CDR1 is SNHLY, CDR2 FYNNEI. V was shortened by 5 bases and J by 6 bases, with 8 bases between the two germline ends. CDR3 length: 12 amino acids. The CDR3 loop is CASSILAQPQHF. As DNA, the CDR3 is TGTGCCAGCAGTATATTGGCTCAGCCCCAGCATTTT.

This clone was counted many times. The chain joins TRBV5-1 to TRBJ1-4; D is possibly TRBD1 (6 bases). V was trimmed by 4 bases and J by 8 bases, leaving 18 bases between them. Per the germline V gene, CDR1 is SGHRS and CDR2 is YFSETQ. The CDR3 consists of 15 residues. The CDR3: CASSRSGQSNEKLFF. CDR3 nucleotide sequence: TGCGCCAGCAGCAGAAGCGGACAGAGTAACGAAAAACTGTTTTTT.

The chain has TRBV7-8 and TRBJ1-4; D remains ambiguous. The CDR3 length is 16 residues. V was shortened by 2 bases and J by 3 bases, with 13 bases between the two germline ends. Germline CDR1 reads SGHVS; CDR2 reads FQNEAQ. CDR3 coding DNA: TGTGCCAGCAGCTTAAAAACTCGTCGGTCTAATGAAAAACTGTTTTTT. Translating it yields CASSLKTRRSNEKLFF.

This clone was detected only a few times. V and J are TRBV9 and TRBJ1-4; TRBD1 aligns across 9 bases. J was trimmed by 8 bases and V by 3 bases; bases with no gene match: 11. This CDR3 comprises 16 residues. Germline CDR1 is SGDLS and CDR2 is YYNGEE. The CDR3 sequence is CASSATAGTGNEKLFF. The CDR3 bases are TGTGCCAGCAGCGCCACCGCCGGGACAGGGAACGAAAAACTGTTTTTT.

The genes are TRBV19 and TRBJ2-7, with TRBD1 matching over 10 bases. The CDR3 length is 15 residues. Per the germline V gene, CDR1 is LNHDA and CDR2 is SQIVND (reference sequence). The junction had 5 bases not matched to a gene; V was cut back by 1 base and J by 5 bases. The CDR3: CASSIGWDRGHEQYF. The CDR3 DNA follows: TGTGCCAGTAGTATAGGTTGGGACAGGGGCCACGAGCAGTACTTC.